What follows are 23 T cell receptor beta chains derived from one specimen sequenced in a study of post-analysis software for immune sequencing data (dated by TCRdb to 2014 to 2015). Their target antigens are unknown. On the study overall, not on this receptor specifically: Significantly higher frequencies in patients than in controls were found for about 5 TRBV segments, including TRBV5-6, TRBV5-1 and TRBV20-1.

The library was produced with PCR. The sequencing machine was an Illumina HiSeq 2500. Unique molecular identifiers were incorporated into TCR beta cDNA libraries to reduce PCR and sequencing biases. TCRdb ran its own pipeline on the public reads, namely fastp trimming at Q25 and MiXCR clone calling, and kept in-frame beta chains. Records with the same CDR3 protein are collapsed into one entry carrying the most frequent genes and DNA. The sample includes more than 500,000 distinct CDR3 sequences, with around a third observed a single time. The ten largest clonotypes hold 5% to 6% of the sample. Sequences were obtained from blood. The receptors derive from a girl aged 2-17 years with multiple sclerosis.

This clonotype turned up a few times. The chain combines TRBV7-9 with TRBJ2-4; D not certain. The V end lost 1 base, the J end lost 9 bases, and 10 bases lay between the germline ends. Germline V CDR1 and CDR2: SEHNR, FQNEAQ (reference sequence). The CDR3 extends over 13 amino acids. The CDR3 sequence is CASSLEVGPIQYF. The CDR3, as DNA: TGTGCCAGCAGCTTAGAAGTCGGGCCCATTCAGTACTTC.

This clonotype was counted a few times. The chain employs TRBV6-5 and TRBJ1-1; TRBD1 aligns across 8 bases. V shed 8 bases, J shed 1 base, and the junction held 6 bases outside the gene matches. CDR1 and CDR2 from the germline V gene are MNHEY and SVGAGI. The CDR3 is 14 amino acids. The CDR3, as DNA: TGTGCCAGCCGGGAACAGGGGGGGAACACTGAAGCTTTCTTT. Residues: CASREQGGNTEAFF.

This clonotype was observed a handful of times. The rearrangement links TRBV7-8 to TRBJ2-1; D is unclear. Trimming took 6 bases from V and 0 from J, leaving 12 bases between them. Germline loops: CDR1 SGHVS, CDR2 FQNEAQ. The CDR3 has 15 residues. In nucleotides, the CDR3 is TGTGCCAGCAGTAAAGGACCCGGCTCCTACAATGAGCAGTTCTTC. Protein sequence: CASSKGPGSYNEQFF. Based on the CDR3 plus reference TRBV7-8 and TRBJ2-1, the full variable domain is GAGVSQSPRYKVAKRGQDVALRCDPISGHVSLFWYQQALGQGPEFLTYFQNEAQLDKSGLPSDRFFAERPEGSVSTLKIQRTQQEDSAVYLCASSKGPGSYNEQFFGPGTRLTVL.

DNA of the CDR3: TGTGCCAGCAGGCTAGCGGGGAATCCCACAGATACGCAGTATTTT. Amino acids: CASRLAGNPTDTQYF. The chain has TRBV6-5 and TRBJ2-3; 9 positions match TRBD2. The germline V gene encodes CDR1 MNHEY and CDR2 SVGAGI. The CDR3 totals 15 residues. The ends lost 6 bases at V and 2 bases at J; junction bases unmatched: 6.

This clonotype showed up just a few times. This chain joins TRBV6-1 and TRBJ2-2; no clear D gene. Trimming took off 6 bases at V and 0 bases at J, with 17 bases between the two ends. Germline CDR1 and CDR2: MNHNS and SASEGT. The CDR3 is made up of 17 amino acids. CDR3 nucleotide sequence: TGTGCCAGCAGAGCTAGACGGTTAGGCGCGAACACCGGGGAGCTGTTTTTT. Its protein product is CASRARRLGANTGELFF.

Ten or more counts support this clonotype. The chain carries TRBV9 and TRBJ1-2, with 12 bases that match TRBD1. After removal of 2 bases from V and 4 bases from J, the junction contained 3 bases not matched to a gene. The CDR3 consists of 15 residues. Germline V gene sequence: CDR1 SGDLS, CDR2 YYNGEE. The CDR3 nucleotides read TGTGCCAGCAGCGTGGGACAGGGGGCAAGCTATGGCTACACCTTC. The encoded protein is CASSVGQGASYGYTF.

This clonotype has a handful of counts. The chain couples TRBV28 to TRBJ2-5, with D maybe TRBD2 (6 bases). The V end was cut by 6 bases, the J end by 5 bases, with 22 bases between. This CDR3 is built from 16 residues. The germline gives CDR1 MDHEN, CDR2 SYDVKM. The CDR3 is CASSRRDGGWYETQYF. The CDR3 DNA is TGTGCCAGCAGCCGGAGGGATGGGGGGTGGTATGAGACCCAGTACTTC.

This clonotype was observed a few times. The chain recombines TRBV10-3 with TRBJ2-1; TRBD1 matches 12 bases. J gave up 10 bases and V 6 bases, and 7 bases lay outside the gene matches. CDR1 and CDR2 (germline): ENHRY, SYGVKD. This CDR3 contains 14 residues. The CDR3 region is CAIRAGTGGNEQFF. The CDR3 DNA follows: TGTGCCATCAGAGCCGGGACAGGGGGCAACGAGCAGTTCTTC.

This clonotype turned up a few times. This chain connects TRBV5-1 to TRBJ2-7, with D unclear. The CDR3 extends over 13 amino acids. V was shortened by 2 bases and J by 3 bases, with 9 bases between the two germline ends. Germline CDR1 reads SGHRS; CDR2 reads YFSETQ. The CDR3 region is CASSLGQNYEQYF. The CDR3 DNA reads as TGCGCCAGCAGCTTAGGCCAGAACTACGAGCAGTACTTC.

J is TRBJ2-7 and V is TRBV10-2; D perhaps matches TRBD2 (6 bases). Germline CDR1 reads WSHSY; CDR2 reads SAAADI. Trimming shortened V by 4 bases and J by 3 bases, and 10 bases separated the two germline ends. The CDR3 has 13 amino acids. CDR3 DNA sequence: TGCGCCAGCAGTGTCGGACTACACTACGAGCAGTACTTC. This codes for CASSVGLHYEQYF.

This clonotype showed up just a few times. The chain links TRBV7-8 to TRBJ2-1; TRBD2 agrees at 7 bases. V lost 4 bases and J lost 9; bases outside the gene matches: 12. Germline V gene data show CDR1 as SGHVS and CDR2 as FQNEAQ. The CDR3 is made up of 15 amino acids. CDR3 sequence (DNA): TGTGCCAGCAGCTCAATCCGGGACTATGAGGGTGAGCAGTTCTTC. Translation: CASSSIRDYEGEQFF.

This clonotype occurred a few times. The V and J genes are TRBV5-1 and TRBJ2-5; 9 bases agree with TRBD2. The CDR3 has 16 residues. J lost 5 bases, V lost 1 base, and 9 bases had no gene match. Germline V gives CDR1 SGHRS, CDR2 YFSETQ. The CDR3 here is CASSLSGGSVRETQYF. The CDR3 nucleotides are TGCGCCAGCAGCTTGAGCGGGGGGTCGGTCCGGGAGACCCAGTACTTC.

This clonotype was picked up a small number of times. The gene calls are TRBV5-1 and TRBJ1-1; D is uncertain. CDR1 SGHRS and CDR2 YFSETQ come from the germline V gene. The germline V and J ends were trimmed by 2 bases and 6 bases, with 14 bases remaining between them. The CDR3 covers 14 residues. The CDR3 here is CASSFRPSLSEAFF. CDR3 in DNA: TGCGCCAGCAGCTTTAGGCCAAGTTTGTCTGAAGCTTTCTTT.

There are a few counts of this clonotype. The rearrangement joins TRBV15 to TRBJ2-3, with 8 bases aligning to TRBD2. CDR1 and CDR2 (germline): LNHNV, YYDKDF (reference sequence). V lost 4 bases, J lost 2 bases, and 11 bases stayed unmatched. The CDR3 spans 17 residues. The DNA for the CDR3 is TGTGCCACCAGCAAAATCGGGGGGGCCTTACTCACAGATACGCAGTATTTT. The encoded protein is CATSKIGGALLTDTQYF.

V usage is TRBV13 and J usage is TRBJ2-3, with D possibly called TRBD1 or TRBD2 (6 bases each). In germline, CDR1 is PRHDT, CDR2 FYEKMQ (reference sequence). CDR3 length: 16 amino acids. V shed 0 bases and J shed 1 base, with 11 bases lying between them. The CDR3 region has the DNA TGTGCCAGCAGCTTAGGGTCAGGGGAGGGCACAGATACGCAGTATTTT. Residues: CASSLGSGEGTDTQYF.

The chain joins TRBV11-1 to TRBJ2-7, with D unresolved. The CDR3 spans 14 residues. Germline CDR1 and CDR2: SGHAT and FQDESV (reference sequence). V dropped 1 base and J dropped 0 bases, with 7 bases sitting between them. The CDR3 is CASSLVGISYEQYF. CDR3 DNA sequence: TGTGCCAGCAGCTTAGTCGGCATCTCCTACGAGCAGTACTTC.

This chain links TRBV12-3 or TRBV12-4 with TRBJ2-5; possible D gene TRBD2, 6 bases. CDR3 length: 14 residues. V lost 5 bases, J lost 8 bases, and 18 bases lay in between. The CDR3 region is CASSPRQGLLTQYF. CDR3 coding DNA: TGTGCCAGCAGTCCGCGCCAGGGACTCCTAACCCAGTACTTC.

This clonotype was seen a handful of times. The chain has TRBV7-9 and TRBJ1-2; TRBD1 aligns across 8 bases. V lost 5 bases to trimming and J lost 6 bases; unmatched junction nucleotides: 5. CDR1 and CDR2 (germline): SEHNR, FQNEAQ (reference sequence). CDR3 length: 13 amino acids. The CDR3 loop is CASSQKTGDGYTF. CDR3 nucleotides: TGTGCCAGCAGCCAGAAGACAGGGGATGGCTACACCTTC.

The chain is built from TRBV4-1 and TRBJ2-5; 9 nucleotides line up with TRBD2. The CDR3 spans 16 residues. CDR1 is MGHRA, CDR2 YSYEKL, per germline. The ends lost 2 bases at V and 5 bases at J; junction bases unmatched: 9. CDR3 residues: CASSQSGGGALETQYF. In DNA, the CDR3 is TGCGCCAGCAGCCAATCTGGCGGGGGGGCCTTGGAGACCCAGTACTTC.

This clonotype has just a few counts. V and J are TRBV3-1 and TRBJ1-2, with D perhaps TRBD1 (5 bases). CDR3 size: 16 residues. Germline CDR1 is LGHDT and CDR2 is YNNKEL (reference sequence). Trimming pared 0 bases from V and 4 bases from J, leaving 15 bases between. This CDR3 reads CASSQEVGLGSYGYTF. In nucleotides, the CDR3 is TGTGCCAGCAGCCAAGAGGTGGGGCTGGGTTCCTATGGCTACACCTTC.

In this sample, this clonotype turned up a few times. The gene calls are TRBV20-1 and TRBJ2-6, with D uncertain. With 3 bases removed from V and 3 bases from J, the gap between germline ends came to 3 bases. Germline V CDR1 and CDR2: DFQATT, SNEGSKA (reference sequence). The CDR3 loop spans 12 amino acids. CDR3 loop: CSASFGANVLTF. CDR3 bases: TGCAGTGCTAGTTTTGGGGCCAACGTCCTGACTTTC.

V gene TRBV7-9 combines with J gene TRBJ1-2; D possibly corresponds to TRBD1 (6 bases). Trimming left V 0 bases short and J 4 bases short, with 15 bases between. This CDR3 spans 16 amino acids. CDR1 SEHNR and CDR2 FQNEAQ come from the germline V gene (reference sequence). The CDR3 DNA reads TGTGCCAGCAGCTTAGCGATGGGGGCCGAACTCTATGGCTACACCTTC. Translating gives CASSLAMGAELYGYTF.

The rearrangement joins TRBV9 to TRBJ1-6; D not certain. This CDR3 has 14 amino acids. Germline assignment: CDR1 SGDLS and CDR2 YYNGEE. Trimming shortened V by 0 bases and J by 15 bases, and 16 bases separated the two germline ends. CDR3: CASSVEIEGVLLHF. DNA for the CDR3: TGTGCCAGCAGCGTAGAGATAGAGGGAGTTCTCCTCCACTTT.